A selection of T cell receptor beta chains follows, all from one sample in a study of blood T cells in healthy people across ages. TCRdb redid the calling of the 5' RACE reads with MiXCR, one entry per CDR3 protein. Counted here are about 1,500,000 distinct CDR3 sequences, 28% occurring once; the ten biggest clones make up over 7%. Sequenced: blood. All receptors derive from a woman aged 25 to 45 in good health. The CDR3 runs from the conserved cysteine through the conserved F or W. D genes are given only for firm matches. Clone sizes are given selectively: once, few, many, or a class where the clone is expanded.

j_call d_call v_call clone_size cdr3_aa cdr3_nt
TRBJ2-6 NA TRBV27 few CACSYGNGANVLTF TGTGCCTGCAGTTACGGGAACGGGGCCAACGTCCTGACTTTC
TRBJ1-5 NA TRBV28 NA CASSLTGTRLPQHF TGTGCCAGCAGTTTAACAGGGACCCGGTTGCCCCAGCATTTT
TRBJ2-3 NA TRBV5-1 few CASSSPTRDTQYF TGCGCCAGCAGCTCCCCCACTAGAGATACGCAGTATTTT
TRBJ2-5 NA TRBV29-1 NA CSVPAGLVGQETQYF TGCAGCGTTCCGGCAGGGCTGGTGGGGCAAGAGACCCAGTACTTC
TRBJ2-5 NA TRBV27 many CASSPTTRGETQYF TGTGCCAGCAGTCCCACAACTAGGGGTGAGACCCAGTACTTC
TRBJ1-6 NA TRBV20-1 few CSADLGPYNSPLHF TGCAGTGCCGATTTGGGGCCTTATAATTCACCCCTCCACTTT
TRBJ2-1 NA TRBV27 NA CASSLSSSPSNEQFF TGTGCCAGCAGTTTATCTAGCTCCCCCTCCAATGAGCAGTTCTTC
TRBJ2-2 NA TRBV29-1 NA CSVERSGELFF TGCAGCGTTGAGAGGTCCGGGGAGCTGTTTTTT
TRBJ2-1 NA TRBV5-6 NA CASSVSGRLETHNEQFF TGTGCCAGCAGCGTCAGTGGTAGACTAGAGACCCACAATGAGCAGTTCTTC
TRBJ1-5 TRBD1 TRBV6-5 NA CASSRDSKNQPQHF TGTGCCAGCAGTAGGGACAGCAAGAATCAGCCCCAGCATTTT
TRBJ2-2 TRBD2 TRBV29-1 NA CSVRGGSTGELFF TGCAGCGTCCGGGGGGGAAGTACCGGGGAGCTGTTTTTT
TRBJ2-3 TRBD1 TRBV24-1 few CATSDPGTGDTDTQYF TGTGCCACCAGTGATCCCGGGACAGGGGACACAGATACGCAGTATTTT
TRBJ1-2 NA TRBV7-9 few CASSLAGDGGRYGYTF TGTGCCAGCAGCTTAGCGGGTGACGGAGGACGCTATGGCTACACCTTC
TRBJ2-1 NA TRBV12-3/TRBV12-4 once CASTRGINEHFF TGTGCCAGCACCCGGGGGATTAATGAGCACTTCTTC
TRBJ2-7 TRBD2 TRBV18 few CASSPLAGVSSYEQYF TGTGCCAGCTCCCCCCTAGCGGGGGTTAGCTCCTACGAGCAGTACTTC
TRBJ1-1 NA TRBV5-6 NA CASSLVYREDTEAFF TGTGCCAGCAGCTTGGTGTACAGGGAGGACACTGAAGCTTTCTTT
TRBJ2-1 NA TRBV6-6 NA CASSYSQYNEQFF TGTGCCAGCAGTTACTCGCAGTACAATGAGCAGTTCTTC
TRBJ2-3 NA TRBV5-1 NA CASSLAGRGHGTDTQYF TGCGCCAGCAGCTTGGCCGGGAGGGGGCACGGCACAGATACGCAGTATTTT
TRBJ1-1 NA TRBV5-1 few CASSLAIQAPEAFF TGCGCCAGCAGCTTGGCCATACAGGCCCCTGAAGCTTTCTTT
TRBJ2-7 NA TRBV29-1 many CSPWIGREQYF TGCAGCCCGTGGATTGGGCGGGAGCAGTACTTC
TRBJ2-4 NA TRBV2 NA CASSEEGPAKNIQYF TGTGCCAGCAGTGAAGAAGGTCCGGCCAAAAACATTCAGTACTTC
TRBJ2-3 TRBD2 TRBV6-1 few CASSQGLAGGPLTDTQYF TGTGCCAGCAGCCAGGGACTAGCGGGAGGGCCCCTCACAGATACGCAGTATTTT
TRBJ2-1 NA TRBV5-6 NA CASSLAGLNNEQFF TGTGCCAGCAGCTTGGCAGGGTTAAACAATGAGCAGTTCTTC
TRBJ2-2 TRBD2 TRBV10-1 NA CATQTSETGELFF TGCGCCACCCAGACTAGCGAGACCGGGGAGCTGTTTTTT
TRBJ2-4 NA TRBV5-5 many CASSLVPALENIQYF TGTGCCAGCAGCTTGGTGCCCGCTTTGGAAAACATTCAGTACTTC
TRBJ2-5 NA TRBV6-5 many CASSFPATRAETQYF TGTGCCAGCAGTTTCCCGGCCACCAGGGCGGAGACCCAGTACTTC
TRBJ2-7 TRBD2 TRBV10-2 NA CASSGLSGRGNEQYF TGCGCCAGCAGTGGCCTTAGCGGGAGGGGCAATGAGCAGTACTTC
TRBJ1-2 NA TRBV2 NA CATRQQFHYGYTF TGTGCCACCAGGCAACAGTTTCACTATGGCTACACCTTC
TRBJ2-6 TRBD1 TRBV7-9 few CAGTGSGANVLTF TGTGCTGGGACAGGGTCAGGGGCCAACGTCCTGACTTTC
TRBJ2-5 NA TRBV2 many CASTIPQGPQETQYF TGTGCCAGCACGATCCCACAGGGCCCCCAAGAGACCCAGTACTTC
TRBJ2-5 NA TRBV28 NA CASSSLERRSETQYF TGTGCCAGCAGTTCCCTTGAACGGCGTTCGGAGACCCAGTACTTC
TRBJ1-2 NA TRBV20-1 NA CSASSGNGYTF TGCAGTGCTAGCTCGGGGAACGGCTACACCTTC
TRBJ2-1 NA TRBV5-1 NA CASITPRVWRADNGQFF TGCGCCAGCATAACCCCACGAGTATGGAGGGCCGACAATGGGCAGTTCTTC
TRBJ1-2 NA TRBV6-1 few CASRPGTVTFYGYTF TGTGCCAGCAGACCCGGGACGGTAACTTTTTATGGCTACACCTTC
TRBJ2-5 NA TRBV5-1 NA CASSFSGTTETQYF TGCGCCAGCAGCTTTTCCGGGACGACAGAGACCCAGTACTTC
TRBJ2-1 NA TRBV7-2 NA CVSSLGGRSEQFF TGTGTCAGCAGCCTAGGGGGTAGGAGTGAGCAGTTCTTC
TRBJ2-1 TRBD1 TRBV5-5 NA CASSLQGAGEQFF TGTGCCAGCAGCTTACAGGGGGCCGGTGAGCAGTTCTTC
TRBJ1-2 NA TRBV18 NA CASSPGVGRDYGYTF TGTGCCAGCTCACCCGGGGTCGGACGAGACTATGGCTACACCTTC
TRBJ2-7 TRBD1 TRBV12-3/TRBV12-4 many CASSPYVRDRGSPLHVYEQYF TGTGCCAGCAGTCCCTACGTCCGGGACAGGGGGTCCCCGCTTCACGTTTACGAGCAGTACTTC
TRBJ2-7 NA TRBV25-1 many CASSDSLQLYEQYF TGTGCCAGCAGTGATAGCCTACAGCTCTACGAGCAGTACTTC
TRBJ2-3 TRBD2 TRBV7-2 many CASSSGLAGGRDTQYF TGTGCCAGCAGCTCGGGACTAGCGGGGGGAAGGGATACGCAGTATTTT
TRBJ1-5 NA TRBV24-1 NA CATAGTEYQPQHF TGTGCCACCGCCGGGACGGAGTATCAGCCCCAGCATTTT
TRBJ2-4 NA TRBV7-9 NA CASSLGRVAIQYF TGTGCCAGCAGCTTAGGCAGGGTTGCCATTCAGTACTTC
TRBJ1-5 NA TRBV4-3 NA CASSFKTVAGEGPQHF TGCGCCAGCAGCTTTAAGACGGTGGCAGGGGAAGGGCCCCAGCATTTT
TRBJ2-5 NA TRBV10-3 NA CAISEYGREETQYF TGTGCCATCAGTGAGTACGGCAGGGAAGAGACCCAGTACTTC